Below, 25 T cell receptor beta chains from the same sample are listed, as sequenced in a study of glioma-infiltrating T cells after dendritic cell vaccination. Indicated time point: after dendritic cell vaccination, including at tumor progression/relapse. Profiled with immunoSEQ multiplex PCR; TCRdb holds only in-frame clones, not every one. Of fewer than 75,000 clones in the sample, about 84% were seen once. Sequencing used blood, obtained after dendritic cell vaccination. These receptors were collected from a human donor with glioblastoma.

A remark on this clone: Within the sample, other DNA sequences also encode this same CDR3. The chain recombines TRBV27 with TRBJ1-6, with D perhaps TRBD1 (6 bases). V was trimmed by 0 bases and J by 13 bases, leaving 22 bases between them. Germline V gives CDR1 MNHEY, CDR2 SMNVEV (reference sequence). The CDR3 loop spans 17 amino acids. CDR3 sequence: CASSLSRTATGISPLHF. CDR3 coding DNA: TGTGCCAGCAGTTTATCGAGGACGGCCACAGGGATCTCCCCCCTCCACTTT.

The rearrangement joins TRBV11-2 to TRBJ2-3; the D gene is possibly TRBD1 (6 bases). V dropped 6 bases and J dropped 4 bases, with 23 bases sitting between them. There are 17 residues in the CDR3. Germline lookup yields CDR1 SGHAT and CDR2 FQNNGV. The CDR3 DNA follows: TGTGCCAGCAGAACCATCCGGGACAAGGGGTTGGCAGATACGCAGTATTTT. Translated, it gives CASRTIRDKGLADTQYF.

CDR3 in amino acids: CASGLVARPLLTYEQYF. In DNA, the CDR3 is TGTGCTAGTGGTTTGGTAGCCCGTCCCCTCCTCACCTACGAGCAGTACTTC. V gene TRBV12-5 combines with J gene TRBJ2-7, with no clear D. CDR1 is LGHNT, CDR2 FRNRAP, per germline. The CDR3 contains 17 residues. Trimming removed 0 bases at V and 2 bases at J, with 17 bases between.

The J gene is TRBJ1-2, the V gene TRBV2; TRBD1 matches at 11 bases. The CDR3 loop spans 17 amino acids. CDR1 and CDR2 (germline): SNHLY, FYNNEI. Germline trimming cut 2 bases from V and 3 bases from J; bases unmatched to any gene: 8. The CDR3: CASSEYRDRGFDYGYTF. The CDR3 DNA reads TGTGCCAGCAGTGAATACCGGGACAGGGGGTTCGACTATGGCTACACCTTC. Full variable domain (rest looked up from reference TRBV2 and TRBJ1-2): EPEVTQTPSHQVTQMGQEVILRCVPISNHLYFYWYRQILGQKVEFLVSFYNNEISEKSEIFDDQFSVERPDGSNFTLKIRSTKLEDSAMYFCASSEYRDRGFDYGYTFGSGTRLTVV.

This chain uses TRBV6-1 with TRBJ1-2, with 9 bases that match TRBD1. Germline CDR1 is MNHNS and CDR2 is SASEGT. This CDR3 is built from 14 residues. After removal of 6 bases from V and 6 bases from J, the junction contained 8 bases not matched to a gene. Here the CDR3 DNA reads TGTGCCAGCAGGGAACTCGACAGGGGGAATGGCTACACCTTC. This gives the protein CASRELDRGNGYTF.

The V and J genes are TRBV9 and TRBJ2-5, with a weak D call TRBD1 (5 bases). V was trimmed by 3 bases and J by 5 bases, leaving 14 bases between them. The CDR3 is 14 residues long. Germline lookup yields CDR1 SGDLS and CDR2 YYNGEE. The CDR3 is CASSAQGQQETQYF. The CDR3 region has the DNA TGTGCCAGCAGCGCGCAGGGCCAGCAGGAGACCCAGTACTTC.

Turning to this clone: Other DNA sequences from this sample encode an identical CDR3 as well. This chain links TRBV4-1 with TRBJ1-6, with D possibly matching TRBD1 (6 bases). Trimming pared 4 bases from V and 5 bases from J, leaving 12 bases between. This CDR3 comprises 15 residues. Germline V lookup: CDR1 MGHRA, CDR2 YSYEKL. CDR3 protein: CASSRGQQDNSPLHF. CDR3 sequence (DNA): TGCGCCAGCAGCCGAGGACAGCAGGATAATTCACCCCTCCACTTT.

The V and J genes are TRBV7-2 and TRBJ1-2; D gene uncertain. Trimming cost V 1 base and J 4 bases, with 10 bases left between them. The CDR3 is 14 residues long. The germline V gene has CDR1 SGHTA and CDR2 FQGNSA. The CDR3, as DNA: TGTGCCAGCAGCTTAGTAGCCGACCCCTATGGCTACACCTTC. Its protein is CASSLVADPYGYTF.

A remark on this clone: This same CDR3 is encoded by further DNA sequences in the sample. This sequence joins TRBV21-1 and TRBJ2-1; TRBD2 reflects the table's D call only, with no check against the DNA. TRBV21-1 is designated a pseudogene. This CDR3 has 16 amino acids. As DNA, the CDR3 is TGCGCCAGCAGCAAAGCGGGAGGCACAAGAAACAATGAGCAGTTCTTC. Translating gives CASSKAGGTRNNEQFF.

This clone was seen a handful of times. The V call is TRBV7-9, the J call TRBJ2-3; 9 bases map to TRBD2. J gave up 4 bases and V 5 bases, and 4 bases lay outside the gene matches. CDR1 is SEHNR, CDR2 FQNEAQ, per germline (reference sequence). The CDR3 is made up of 14 amino acids. The chain's CDR3 is CASSPRLAADTQYF. Here the CDR3 DNA reads TGTGCCAGCAGCCCGAGACTAGCGGCAGATACGCAGTATTTT.

The V call is TRBV6-1, the J call TRBJ2-5; no clear D. V shed 5 bases and J shed 5 bases, with 9 bases lying between them. The CDR3 totals 12 residues. CDR1 is MNHNS and CDR2 is SASEGT in the germline V gene. CDR3 sequence: CASSPRSETQYF. The CDR3 nucleotides read TGTGCCAGCAGTCCCCGTAGCGAGACCCAGTACTTC.

The chain combines TRBV13 with TRBJ2-7, with TRBD1 identical over 10 bases. Unmatched junction bases numbered 5, after V lost 6 bases and J lost 0 bases. The CDR3 sequence is 15 residues long. Per germline, CDR1 PRHDT and CDR2 FYEKMQ (reference sequence). In DNA form, the CDR3 reads TGTGCCAGCAGAGAGACAGGGGGCGTCTCCTACGAGCAGTACTTC. Amino acids: CASRETGGVSYEQYF.

The genes are TRBV18 and TRBJ1-2; no clear D. V dropped 4 bases and J dropped 2 bases, with 8 bases sitting between them. Germline V lookup: CDR1 KGHSH, CDR2 LQKENI. CDR3 length equals 13 residues. In DNA, the CDR3 is TGTGCCAGCTCACTCGAGGCCAACTATGGCTACACCTTC. Translating gives CASSLEANYGYTF.

The chain combines TRBV19 with TRBJ1-5, with D possibly TRBD1 on 5 matching bases. CDR1 LNHDA and CDR2 SQIVND come from the germline V gene (reference sequence). This CDR3 comprises 16 residues. V dropped 3 bases and J dropped 6 bases, with 18 bases sitting between them. The CDR3 bases are TGTGCCAGTAGTATTAGTGCAGGGTCGGCCGGTCAGCCCCAGCATTTT. It encodes CASSISAGSAGQPQHF.

The J gene is TRBJ1-1, the V gene TRBV2; possible D gene TRBD1, 5 bases. The CDR3 sequence is 12 residues long. Trimming shortened V by 6 bases and J by 10 bases, and 15 bases separated the two germline ends. The germline CDR1 and CDR2 sequences are SNHLY and FYNNEI. CDR3 coding DNA: TGTGCCAGCAGGGACACCGCCTCTGTAGCTTTCTTT. It encodes CASRDTASVAFF.

The chain uses TRBV9 and TRBJ2-5, with 10 bases identical to TRBD2. V trimming: 0 bases; J trimming: 5 bases; junction bases outside the gene matches: 4. Germline CDR1 reads SGDLS; CDR2 reads YYNGEE. The CDR3 has 15 residues. CDR3 sequence reads: CASSVGLAGAETQYF. The DNA of the CDR3 is TGTGCCAGCAGCGTAGGGCTAGCGGGGGCTGAGACCCAGTACTTC.

V gene TRBV6-6 combines with J gene TRBJ1-3; maybe TRBD1 (6 bases). This CDR3 has 15 amino acids. V lost 2 bases, J lost 5 bases, and 13 bases lay in between. Germline CDR1 reads MNHNY; CDR2 reads SVGAGI (reference sequence). CDR3 DNA: TGTGCCAGCAGTTACACGGGGGGCCCCAGAAACACCATATATTTT. Translating gives CASSYTGGPRNTIYF.

This chain connects TRBV5-4 to TRBJ1-3; no definite D call. Germline assignment: CDR1 SGHNT and CDR2 YYREEE (reference sequence). V was shortened by 4 bases and J by 0 bases, with 11 bases between the two germline ends. This CDR3 has 15 amino acids. The CDR3 spells CASSPGIYSGNTIYF. The CDR3, as DNA: TGTGCCAGCAGCCCGGGGATCTACTCTGGAAACACCATATATTTT.

The rearrangement links TRBV27 to TRBJ1-1; 9 bases are shared with TRBD1. This CDR3 has 15 residues. With V trimmed by 4 bases and J by 0 bases, 3 bases remained unmatched. Germline V CDR1 and CDR2: MNHEY, SMNVEV (reference sequence). CDR3 loop: CASSYRGLLNTEAFF. The CDR3 region has the DNA TGTGCCAGCAGTTACAGGGGGCTCTTGAACACTGAAGCTTTCTTT.

This chain links TRBV29-1 with TRBJ2-7; D is unresolved. The germline CDR1 and CDR2 sequences are SQVTM and ANQGSEA. The CDR3 has 13 residues. Trimming stripped 7 bases from V and 1 base from J, with 14 bases between. CDR3 residues: CSAFSEISYEQYF. CDR3 DNA: TGCAGCGCCTTCAGCGAAATATCCTACGAGCAGTACTTC.

With respect to this clone: At one end, the junction sequence differs from germline, possibly due to a read error. This CDR3 is also generated by other DNA sequences in the sample. V and J are TRBV9 and TRBJ1-6; 9 nucleotides align to TRBD1. From germline, CDR1 is SGDLS and CDR2 YYNGEE. The CDR3 length is 18 residues. DNA for the CDR3: TGTGCCAGCAGCGAGAAGGCGACAGGGGGTTCCTATAATTCCCCCCTCCACTTT. The encoded protein is CASSEKATGGSYNSPLHF.

This rearrangement joins TRBV4-2 to TRBJ2-7, with TRBD2 matching 8 bases. Germline CDR1 is LGHNA and CDR2 is YNFKEQ. This CDR3 region has 16 residues. Unmatched junction bases numbered 9, after V lost 3 bases and J lost 2 bases. CDR3 sequence (DNA): TGTGCCAGCAGCCACGTGCGGGGGACTAGTGCCTACGAGCAGTACTTC. This gives the protein CASSHVRGTSAYEQYF.

This chain connects TRBV21-1 to TRBJ2-7; the D segment call TRBD1 is taken from the table without a DNA check. TRBV21-1 is a pseudogene. The CDR3 is made up of 17 amino acids. The CDR3 loop is CASSIRPRQGKPYEQYF. The DNA for the CDR3 is TGTGCCAGCAGCATTAGGCCGAGGCAGGGGAAACCCTACGAGCAGTACTTC.

The chain recombines TRBV4-3 with TRBJ2-7, with D maybe TRBD1 (6 bases). The V gene's germline CDR1 is LGHNA and CDR2 YSLEER. The CDR3 contains 15 residues. V was cut by 0 bases and J by 5 bases, with 14 bases left in between. This chain's CDR3 is CASSQERQGLDEQYF. The CDR3 coding sequence is TGCGCCAGCAGCCAAGAAAGGCAGGGGCTTGACGAGCAGTACTTC.

The chain carries TRBV11-3 and TRBJ2-7, with 9 bases lining up with TRBD1. The V gene end was trimmed by 3 bases and the J gene end by 0 bases; junction bases not matched to a gene: 3. This CDR3 spans 15 amino acids. Per the germline V gene, CDR1 is SGHNT and CDR2 is YENEEA. CDR3 nucleotide sequence: TGTGCCAGCAGCTTGGGACAGGGCTACTCCTACGAGCAGTACTTC. Its protein product is CASSLGQGYSYEQYF.